This passage covers 18 T cell receptor beta chains from one sample sequenced in a study of blood T cells in healthy people across ages. Next came a second PCR, run for about 7 to 12 cycles, which used a sample-barcoded 5' primer along with a J-beta primer mix. TCRdb reanalysed the 5' RACE reads using MiXCR and keeps one entry per CDR3 protein. The sample has over a million distinct CDR3 sequences, under 30% seen once; the top ten hold around 0.75%. Another study also made use of these data, one on T cells of mothers and their children.

Sequenced sample: blood. Every receptor here comes from a girl aged 2-10 years in good health.

V gene TRBV27 combines with J gene TRBJ1-2; TRBD1 is a possible D gene (6 bases). The CDR3 is made up of 15 amino acids. CDR1 is MNHEY and CDR2 is SMNVEV in the germline V gene (reference sequence). V dropped 3 bases and J dropped 3 bases, with 14 bases sitting between them. In DNA form, the CDR3 reads TGTGCCAGCAGTTTGCAGGGGATGTCCTACTATGGCTACACCTTC. Amino acid sequence: CASSLQGMSYYGYTF.

The rearrangement joins TRBV7-7 to TRBJ2-3; D remains ambiguous. Germline V lookup: CDR1 SSHAT, CDR2 FNYEAQ (reference sequence). The CDR3 has 10 amino acids. As DNA, the CDR3 is TGTGCGCCGGTGACAGATACGCAGTATTTT. Amino acids: CAPVTDTQYF.

The V and J genes are TRBV29-1 and TRBJ2-3, with D hard to call. The germline V gene has CDR1 SQVTM and CDR2 ANQGSEA. V lost 3 bases to trimming and J lost 4 bases, with 8 bases between them. The CDR3 totals 12 residues. The CDR3 nucleotides read TGCAGCGTTGAGATGAATCCAGATACGCAGTATTTT. It codes for CSVEMNPDTQYF.

The V and J genes are TRBV24-1 and TRBJ2-5, with D possibly matching TRBD1 (6 bases). The CDR3 consists of 13 residues. Germline assignment: CDR1 KGHDR and CDR2 SFDVKD. V dropped 2 bases and J dropped 5 bases, with 8 bases sitting between them. The CDR3 DNA reads TGTGCCACCAGTGATTGGACAGTGGAGACCCAGTACTTC. It is translated as CATSDWTVETQYF.

CDR3 residues: CASRIDQGAGYTF. For the CDR3, the DNA is TGTGCCAGCAGGATTGATCAGGGGGCTGGCTACACCTTC. This chain connects TRBV6-5 to TRBJ1-2, with 8 bases identical to TRBD1. CDR1 and CDR2 (germline): MNHEY, SVGAGI. The junction had 7 bases not matched to a gene; V was cut back by 6 bases and J by 7 bases. The CDR3 spans 13 residues.

This clonotype was counted a few times. Relative to the germline gene, one junction end is altered; a read error may explain this. The chain employs TRBV28 and TRBJ2-7; a weak D match, TRBD2 (5 bases). CDR1 and CDR2 from the germline V gene are MDHEN and SYDVKM. The CDR3 contains 15 residues. The CDR3 loop is CASSFVVGSSYVQYF. The CDR3 bases are TGTGCCAGCAGTTTTGTGGTAGGGAGCTCCTACGTGCAGTACTTC.

In its sample, this clonotype was seen a few times. V usage is TRBV27 and J usage is TRBJ1-2; 11 bases fit TRBD1. J was trimmed by 7 bases and V by 9 bases; bases with no gene match: 10. Germline V lookup: CDR1 MNHEY, CDR2 SMNVEV (reference sequence). The CDR3 totals 14 residues. The CDR3 reads CASSDRGLGFGYTF. In DNA, the CDR3 is TGTGCCAGTTCGGACAGGGGGCTCGGTTTTGGCTACACCTTC.

This clonotype came up a few times. The chain has TRBV28 and TRBJ1-2; TRBD1 aligns across 7 bases. Germline CDR1 MDHEN, CDR2 SYDVKM. V gave up 3 bases and J gave up 1 base; unmatched junction bases: 14. CDR3 length: 18 amino acids. CDR3 coding DNA: TGTGCCAGCAGTTTCATTTTACAGGGGCGCGAGAGTAACTATGGCTACACCTTC. Amino acid sequence: CASSFILQGRESNYGYTF.

This clonotype was seen more than once but under ten times. This chain joins TRBV19 and TRBJ1-1; D unclear. Germline CDR1 is LNHDA and CDR2 is SQIVND (reference sequence). This CDR3 region has 13 residues. The V end lost 3 bases, the J end lost 4 bases, and 9 bases lay between the germline ends. CDR3 amino acids: CASSIKWVTEAFF. CDR3 coding DNA: TGTGCCAGTAGTATTAAGTGGGTCACTGAAGCTTTCTTT. Using reference TRBV19 and TRBJ1-1 for the parts outside the CDR3, the full variable domain is DGGITQSPKYLFRKEGQNVTLSCEQNLNHDAMYWYRQDPGQGLRLIYYSQIVNDFQKGDIAEGYSVSREKKESFPLTVTSAQKNPTAFYLCASSIKWVTEAFFGQGTRLTVV.

The gene calls are TRBV7-2 and TRBJ2-5; perhaps TRBD2 as D (6 bases). The CDR3 covers 16 residues. Trimming removed 1 base from V and 2 bases from J, with 14 bases in between. Germline V gene sequence: CDR1 SGHTA, CDR2 FQGNSA. CDR3 nucleotides: TGTGCCAGCAGCTTAGTCGCACTAGCAGTTCAAGAGACCCAGTACTTC. Residues: CASSLVALAVQETQYF.

This clonotype showed up just a few times. This rearrangement joins TRBV10-2 to TRBJ2-3; D remains ambiguous. Trimming took off 3 bases at V and 2 bases at J, with 6 bases between the two ends. The CDR3 is made up of 13 amino acids. CDR1 and CDR2 from the germline V gene are WSHSY and SAAADI. The CDR3 region is CASSESVTDTQYF. In DNA, the CDR3 is TGCGCCAGCAGTGAATCGGTCACAGATACGCAGTATTTT.

This clonotype has only a few counts. V and J are TRBV20-1 and TRBJ1-6; D is possibly TRBD1 (6 bases). The CDR3 sequence is 16 residues long. The V gene lost 0 bases and the J gene lost 7 bases, with 16 bases spanning the gap. The germline CDR1 and CDR2 sequences are DFQATT and SNEGSKA (reference sequence). In DNA, the CDR3 is TGCAGTGCTAGAGATCGCACTGGACAGAAAAATTCACCCCTCCACTTT. Translated: CSARDRTGQKNSPLHF.

This clonotype was seen just once. V is TRBV24-1 and J is TRBJ1-2, with 7 bases aligning to TRBD1. The V and J ends lost 4 bases and 6 bases, in that order; junction bases with no gene match: 1. The CDR3 is made up of 12 amino acids. The germline CDR1 and CDR2 sequences are KGHDR and SFDVKD. CDR3 sequence: CATSDTGDGYTF. In nucleotides, the CDR3 is TGTGCCACCAGTGACACAGGGGATGGCTACACCTTC.

This clonotype came up a few times. The gene calls are TRBV12-3 or TRBV12-4 and TRBJ1-1, with TRBD1 matching over 8 bases. The CDR3 is made up of 15 amino acids. Unmatched junction bases numbered 10, after V lost 6 bases and J lost 4 bases. CDR3 sequence (DNA): TGTGCCAGCAGACTAAACAGGGGGGGAGGCACTGAAGCTTTCTTT. This sequence encodes CASRLNRGGGTEAFF.

The chain uses TRBV4-1 and TRBJ2-5; perhaps TRBD1 as D (5 bases). The DNA end favors TRBJ2-7, so the J call may be wrong. The CDR3 consists of 16 residues. The germline V gene has CDR1 MGHRA and CDR2 YSYEKL. CDR3 nucleotides: TGCGCCAGCAGCCAGCGGCGTGAGATTCACCAGGGCGAGCAGTACTTC. Translation: CASSQRREIHQGEQYF.

This clonotype came up a few times. The chain employs TRBV7-9 and TRBJ2-5; possible D gene TRBD2, 6 bases. The germline CDR1 and CDR2 sequences are SEHNR and FQNEAQ (reference sequence). The CDR3 spans 14 residues. Trimming took off 5 bases at V and 4 bases at J, with 14 bases between the two ends. The CDR3 is CASSLREEVETQYF. CDR3 DNA sequence: TGTGCCAGCAGCCTCAGGGAGGAGGTAGAGACCCAGTACTTC.

The chain employs TRBV20-1 and TRBJ2-5, with D tentatively TRBD1 (7 bases). The DNA end is a closer match to TRBJ2-1, so the J assignment may be wrong. CDR3 size: 16 residues. Germline CDR1 reads DFQATT; CDR2 reads SNEGSKA (reference sequence). The CDR3 nucleotides are TGCAGTGCTGGGGGCTATGGACAGGCGGGGCGGGGTGAGCAGTTCTTC. This sequence encodes CSAGGYGQAGRGEQFF.

The CDR3 protein is CASSGERLSETQYF. CDR3 DNA sequence: TGTGCCAGCAGTGGGGAGCGACTCTCGGAGACCCAGTACTTC. The genes are TRBV28 and TRBJ2-5, with D perhaps matching TRBD2 (5 bases). From germline, CDR1 is MDHEN and CDR2 SYDVKM. The V end lost 5 bases, the J end lost 5 bases, and 15 bases lay between the germline ends. This CDR3 has 14 residues. Drawing the rest from reference TRBV28 and TRBJ2-5, the complete variable domain is DVKVTQSSRYLVKRTGEKVFLECVQDMDHENMFWYRQDPGLGLRLIYFSYDVKMKEKGDIPEGYSVSREKKERFSLILESASTNQTSMYLCASSGERLSETQYFGPGTRLLVL.